This section outlines one T cell receptor (beta chain) sequence together with its context. These data originate in a study of OX40 agonist ivuxolimab in advanced cancers. Assay: immunoSEQ multiplex PCR; the TCRdb copy retains only in-frame clones and omits some. The table includes 65,000 to 95,000 clones, 80% to 95% detected once. V shed 5 bases, J shed 3 bases, and the junction held 5 bases outside the gene matches. CDR1 is SGHAT, CDR2 FQNNGV, per germline. The CDR3 contains 15 residues. This chain links TRBV11-2 with TRBJ1-4, with 8 bases fitting TRBD1. The receptor comes from an adult with an advanced solid tumor such as melanoma, head and neck, liver or kidney cancer. The sequencing used CD4+ or CD8+ T cells sorted from blood, collected in a trial of the OX40 agonist ivuxolimab. This chain's CDR3 is CASSDRDRSNEKLFF. DNA of the CDR3: TGTGCCAGCAGCGACCGGGACAGGTCTAATGAAAAACTGTTTTTT.